This TCR beta chain is from a study of blood T cell repertoires in COVID-19. On the study more broadly: T cells, B-cell-depleted T cells, or PBMCs provided the cDNA or gDNA that served as material.

Germline V gene sequence: CDR1 ENHRY, CDR2 SYGVKD. With 0 bases removed from V and 8 bases from J, the gap between germline ends came to 10 bases. This CDR3 spans 14 amino acids. This table comes from immunoSEQ multiplex PCR, and its TCRdb copy is limited to in-frame clones, with some not included. The sample has about 180,000 clones, 70% to 80% seen once. What was sequenced was PBMCs or T cells enriched from blood (not recorded which). The chain carries TRBV10-3 and TRBJ1-4; D is perhaps TRBD1 (6 bases). This TCR was sampled from a woman in her fifties or sixties who had recovered from COVID-19. The CDR3 DNA is TGTGCCATCAGTGAGTCCAGGGGTAACGAAAAACTGTTTTTT. It specifies CAISESRGNEKLFF.